The 28 T cell receptor beta chains presented below share a single source sample, sequenced in a study of memory CD8 T cells in hepatitis C reinfection. Using immunoSEQ multiplex PCR, the repertoire was profiled, and TCRdb retains in-frame clones only, with some absent. The repertoire includes more than 45,000 clones, around 92% of them detected once, and roughly 0.99% sits in the top ten. Indicated time point: pre-reinfection, 55 to 20 weeks before reinfection detection. No in vitro expansion preceded TCR sequencing of the sorted cells. Sequencing used naive CD8+ T cells sorted from blood. Every receptor here comes from a man between 18 and 35 years old with hepatitis C virus infection.

The chain combines TRBV7-8 with TRBJ1-2, with D unclear. The V gene lost 5 bases and the J gene lost 4 bases, with 17 bases spanning the gap. The CDR3 is 15 amino acids. The germline gives CDR1 SGHVS, CDR2 FQNEAQ. CDR3 sequence reads: CASSPTDREIYGYTF. The CDR3 DNA reads as TGTGCCAGCAGCCCCACCGACCGGGAAATCTATGGCTACACCTTC.

The chain couples TRBV4-3 to TRBJ1-2; the match to TRBD1 covers 7 bases. With 6 bases clipped from V and 5 bases from J, the junction kept 9 bases outside the gene matches. The CDR3 totals 14 residues. The germline V gene encodes CDR1 LGHNA and CDR2 YSLEER. The CDR3 is CASRPTDRVYGYTF. Here the CDR3 DNA reads TGCGCCAGCAGGCCAACCGACAGGGTGTATGGCTACACCTTC.

The V call is TRBV6-5, the J call TRBJ1-1, with 7 nucleotides matching TRBD1. The CDR3 is 12 residues long. With V trimmed by 8 bases and J by 11 bases, 11 bases remained unmatched. The germline gives CDR1 MNHEY, CDR2 SVGAGI. The CDR3 DNA follows: TGTGCCAGCCTAGTATACCAGGGGGATGCTTTCTTT. Protein product: CASLVYQGDAFF.

This clone has just a few counts. The chain links TRBV9 to TRBJ2-1; D gene uncertain. Germline CDR1 and CDR2: SGDLS and YYNGEE. Trimming stripped 0 bases from V and 5 bases from J, with 6 bases between. The CDR3 loop spans 13 amino acids. Here the CDR3 reads CASSVGGNNEQFF. DNA of the CDR3: TGTGCCAGCAGCGTAGGAGGAAACAATGAGCAGTTCTTC.

CDR3 bases: TGTGCCAGCAGTTACAGTATGAACACTGAAGCTTTCTTT. This sequence encodes CASSYSMNTEAFF. The V call is TRBV28, the J call TRBJ1-1; the D is unclear. CDR1 is MDHEN and CDR2 is SYDVKM in the germline V gene. Trimming took 4 bases from V and 0 from J, leaving 6 bases between them. The CDR3 extends over 13 amino acids.

This rearrangement joins TRBV21-1 to TRBJ1-4; TRBD1, as called in the table, went unchecked against the DNA. TRBV21-1 corresponds to a pseudogene. This CDR3 is 15 amino acids long. The CDR3 DNA reads as TGTGCCAGCAGCAAAGGGGACAGGCGAGGTGAAAAACTGTTTTTT. This gives the protein CASSKGDRRGEKLFF.

DNA for the CDR3: TGTGCCAGCAGCTCCACCGGGACAGCCTTGAATACGCAGTATTTT. It translates to CASSSTGTALNTQYF. The V call is TRBV13, the J call TRBJ2-3; the match to TRBD1 covers 7 bases. Losses at the gene ends were 4 bases for V and 7 bases for J; bases not matched to a gene: 11. Germline V gene lookup returns CDR1 PRHDT and CDR2 FYEKMQ (reference sequence). This CDR3 comprises 15 residues.

This chain connects TRBV19 to TRBJ2-1, with D hard to call. Germline CDR1 and CDR2: LNHDA and SQIVND (reference sequence). The CDR3 extends over 13 amino acids. The ends were cut back, 6 bases at V and 5 bases at J, with 11 bases in the middle. CDR3: CASRESEDNEQFF. For the CDR3, the DNA is TGTGCCAGTAGGGAATCCGAGGACAATGAGCAGTTCTTC.

The chain carries TRBV2 and TRBJ2-7, with 10 bases aligning to TRBD2. Germline trimming cut 2 bases from V and 9 bases from J; bases unmatched to any gene: 7. This CDR3 has 14 amino acids. Germline V CDR1 and CDR2: SNHLY, FYNNEI. The CDR3, as DNA: TGTGCCAGCAGTGAACTAGCGGGAGATGTCTGGCAGTACTTC. It specifies CASSELAGDVWQYF. Full variable domain (rest looked up from reference TRBV2 and TRBJ2-7): EPEVTQTPSHQVTQMGQEVILRCVPISNHLYFYWYRQILGQKVEFLVSFYNNEISEKSEIFDDQFSVERPDGSNFTLKIRSTKLEDSAMYFCASSELAGDVWQYFGPGTRLTVT.

This clone has only a few counts. The gene calls are TRBV29-1 and TRBJ2-1, with D perhaps TRBD2 (7 bases). V was shortened by 4 bases and J by 3 bases, with 10 bases between the two germline ends. Germline CDR1 and CDR2: SQVTM and ANQGSEA. The CDR3 has 13 residues. The CDR3 nucleotides read TGCAGCGTTGTGGGAGGGGGCTACAATGAGCAGTTCTTC. Translated, it gives CSVVGGGYNEQFF.

The genes are TRBV11-3 and TRBJ2-3, with 9 bases aligning to TRBD2. Germline assignment: CDR1 SGHNT and CDR2 YENEEA. V lost 4 bases, J lost 4 bases, and 12 bases stayed unmatched. This CDR3 is 17 amino acids long. CDR3 DNA sequence: TGTGCCAGCAGCTCCCCATCAGCGGGGGGCCCCTCAGATACGCAGTATTTT. Its translation is CASSSPSAGGPSDTQYF.

This clone was seen only once. V gene TRBV27 combines with J gene TRBJ2-7; possibly TRBD2 for D (7 bases). The V end lost 5 bases, the J end lost 7 bases, and 18 bases lay between the germline ends. There are 14 residues in the CDR3. Germline lookup yields CDR1 MNHEY and CDR2 SMNVEV (reference sequence). CDR3 sequence reads: CASSTLGGAGEQYV. CDR3 coding DNA: TGTGCCAGCAGTACCCTGGGGGGGGCTGGGGAGCAGTACGTC.

This clone was counted a single time. The chain links TRBV5-4 to TRBJ2-3; 9 bases agree with TRBD2. CDR3 size: 13 residues. Germline values: CDR1 SGHNT, CDR2 YYREEE (reference sequence). V gave up 10 bases and J gave up 4 bases; unmatched junction bases: 7. The CDR3 protein is CAVSGRWADTQYF. In nucleotides, the CDR3 is TGTGCCGTAAGCGGGAGGTGGGCAGATACGCAGTATTTT.

About this clone itself: The sample contains more than one DNA sequence encoding this CDR3. This sequence joins TRBV19 and TRBJ1-5; 7 bases align to TRBD1. Per germline, CDR1 LNHDA and CDR2 SQIVND (reference sequence). Trimming removed 1 base from V and 2 bases from J; junction bases left unmatched: 2. The CDR3 is 15 amino acids. CDR3 sequence (DNA): TGTGCCAGTAGTATAGGGCAGGGGGGCAATCAGCCCCAGCATTTT. This codes for CASSIGQGGNQPQHF. The full variable domain, in which reference TRBV19 and TRBJ1-5 provide the parts outside the CDR3, is DGGITQSPKYLFRKEGQNVTLSCEQNLNHDAMYWYRQDPGQGLRLIYYSQIVNDFQKGDIAEGYSVSREKKESFPLTVTSAQKNPTAFYLCASSIGQGGNQPQHFGDGTRLSIL.

V and J are TRBV11-2 and TRBJ2-3; TRBD1 agrees at 7 bases. Germline V gives CDR1 SGHAT, CDR2 FQNNGV. V trimming: 1 base; J trimming: 2 bases; junction bases outside the gene matches: 6. The CDR3 is 16 amino acids. The CDR3 reads CASSLGGRGITDTQYF. CDR3 bases: TGTGCCAGCAGCTTAGGAGGCAGGGGGATCACAGATACGCAGTATTTT.

The chain combines TRBV4-1 with TRBJ2-2; 7 positions match TRBD2. CDR1 and CDR2 from the germline V gene are MGHRA and YSYEKL. The ends lost 4 bases at V and 4 bases at J; junction bases unmatched: 9. This CDR3 comprises 16 residues. The CDR3 DNA reads as TGCGCCAGCAGCCCCCTGGGGGGGTTGGGCACCGGGGAGCTGTTTTTT. Its protein product is CASSPLGGLGTGELFF.

The V and J genes are TRBV5-1 and TRBJ2-7, with TRBD2 identical over 9 bases. CDR1 is SGHRS and CDR2 is YFSETQ in the germline V gene. This CDR3 is built from 15 residues. V was pared by 3 bases and J by 5 bases, with 9 bases of the junction left unmatched. Here the CDR3 DNA reads TGCGCCAGCAGCTACGGCGGGGGGGCTCGGGACGAGCAGTACGTC. This encodes CASSYGGGARDEQYV.

The chain has TRBV19 and TRBJ2-1, with D perhaps TRBD2 (6 bases). The CDR3 loop spans 14 amino acids. Germline CDR1 is LNHDA and CDR2 is SQIVND (reference sequence). V was clipped by 7 bases and J by 0 bases, with 10 bases between them. This CDR3 reads CASTGESSYNEQFF. CDR3 in DNA: TGTGCCAGTACGGGAGAGAGCTCCTACAATGAGCAGTTCTTC.

The chain couples TRBV28 to TRBJ1-5, with D possibly being TRBD1 (6 bases). From germline, CDR1 is MDHEN and CDR2 SYDVKM. This CDR3 region has 13 residues. V gave up 6 bases and J gave up 3 bases, with 9 bases separating them. The CDR3 is CASRGQFNQPQHF. DNA for the CDR3: TGTGCCAGCAGAGGACAGTTCAATCAGCCCCAGCATTTT.

The genes are TRBV19 and TRBJ2-5; 11 nucleotides match TRBD1. The CDR3 extends over 15 amino acids. J was trimmed by 5 bases and V by 3 bases; bases with no gene match: 5. Looked up from germline, CDR1 is LNHDA and CDR2 is SQIVND (reference sequence). CDR3 in amino acids: CASSIADRGQETQYF. In DNA form, the CDR3 reads TGTGCCAGTAGTATCGCGGACAGGGGGCAGGAGACCCAGTACTTC.

This sequence joins TRBV6-6 and TRBJ2-2; TRBD2 is a possible D gene (6 bases). From germline, CDR1 is MNHNY and CDR2 SVGAGI (reference sequence). CDR3 length: 16 residues. The V end lost 5 bases, the J end lost 4 bases, and 17 bases lay between the germline ends. The CDR3 protein is CASSVVLAEFTGELFF. CDR3 bases: TGTGCCAGCAGTGTCGTACTAGCTGAGTTCACCGGGGAGCTGTTTTTT.

The V and J genes are TRBV28 and TRBJ1-3, with D unclear. Trimming left V 2 bases short and J 2 bases short, with 10 bases between. This CDR3 has 15 residues. The germline CDR1 and CDR2 sequences are MDHEN and SYDVKM. The CDR3 coding sequence is TGTGCCAGCAGTTTAACTAGGGAGCCTGGAAACACCATATATTTT. Translated, it gives CASSLTREPGNTIYF.

The chain uses TRBV6-4 and TRBJ2-1; TRBD2 aligns across 7 bases. CDR3 length: 14 residues. Germline V gene sequence: CDR1 MRHNA, CDR2 SNTAGT. The J segment lost 5 bases and the V segment lost 3 bases, leaving 4 bases of the junction unmatched. The CDR3 loop reads CASSESGANNEQFF. The CDR3 DNA reads TGTGCCAGCAGTGAGAGCGGGGCGAACAATGAGCAGTTCTTC.

The chain uses TRBV27 and TRBJ2-7; perhaps TRBD1 as D (5 bases). Per germline, CDR1 MNHEY and CDR2 SMNVEV (reference sequence). The V and J ends lost 4 bases and 4 bases respectively, with 14 bases between them. This CDR3 is built from 14 residues. For the CDR3, the DNA is TGTGCCAGCAGTTCCCTGGGGCGATTATACGAGCAGTACTTC. Translation: CASSSLGRLYEQYF.

CDR3 bases: TGTGCCAGCTCAACCTTAGCGGGAGCGGGCGAGCAGTACTTC. Residues: CASSTLAGAGEQYF. The chain uses TRBV27 and TRBJ2-7, with TRBD2 matching 9 bases. The CDR3 has 14 residues. After removal of 8 bases from V and 6 bases from J, the junction contained 11 bases not matched to a gene. In germline, CDR1 is MNHEY, CDR2 SMNVEV (reference sequence).

The chain is built from TRBV19 and TRBJ2-5; 7 positions match TRBD1. Germline V gene sequence: CDR1 LNHDA, CDR2 SQIVND (reference sequence). After removal of 3 bases from V and 2 bases from J, the junction contained 6 bases not matched to a gene. The CDR3 has 15 amino acids. This CDR3 reads CASSMDHRGQETQYF. CDR3 DNA: TGTGCCAGTAGTATGGACCACAGGGGACAAGAGACCCAGTACTTC.

This chain links TRBV5-1 with TRBJ2-5; 7 bases are a match to TRBD2. Germline assignment: CDR1 SGHRS and CDR2 YFSETQ. The CDR3 runs to 14 residues. With 8 bases clipped from V and 3 bases from J, the junction kept 10 bases outside the gene matches. The CDR3 loop is CASNPGGRKETQYF. Here the CDR3 DNA reads TGCGCCAGTAACCCGGGGGGTCGGAAAGAGACCCAGTACTTC.

The chain employs TRBV29-1 and TRBJ2-1; 7 bases map to TRBD2. Germline V gene lookup returns CDR1 SQVTM and CDR2 ANQGSEA. There are 17 residues in the CDR3. The V and J ends lost 0 bases and 1 base, in that order; junction bases with no gene match: 9. The CDR3 DNA sequence: TGCAGCGTTGAAGATCCAACTAGCGCTTCATCCTACAATGAGCAGTTCTTC. This translates into CSVEDPTSASSYNEQFF.